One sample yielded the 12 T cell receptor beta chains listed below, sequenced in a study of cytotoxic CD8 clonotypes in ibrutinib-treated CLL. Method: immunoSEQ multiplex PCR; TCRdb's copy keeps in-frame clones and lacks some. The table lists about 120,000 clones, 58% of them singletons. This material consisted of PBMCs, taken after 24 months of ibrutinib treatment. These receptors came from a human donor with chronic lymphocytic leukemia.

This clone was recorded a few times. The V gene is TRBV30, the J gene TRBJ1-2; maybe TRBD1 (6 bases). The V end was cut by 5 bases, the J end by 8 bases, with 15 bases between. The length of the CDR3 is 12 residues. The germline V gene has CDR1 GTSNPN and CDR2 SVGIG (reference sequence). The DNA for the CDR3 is TGTGCCTGGGCGTGGACAGTCGAAGGCTACACCTTC. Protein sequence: CAWAWTVEGYTF.

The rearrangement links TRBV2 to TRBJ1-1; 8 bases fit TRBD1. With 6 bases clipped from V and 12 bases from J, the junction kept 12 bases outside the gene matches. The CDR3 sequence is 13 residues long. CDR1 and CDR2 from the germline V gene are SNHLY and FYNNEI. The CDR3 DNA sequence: TGTGCCAGCAGGGAGGACAGGGATCTTGCGTCTTTCTTT. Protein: CASREDRDLASFF.

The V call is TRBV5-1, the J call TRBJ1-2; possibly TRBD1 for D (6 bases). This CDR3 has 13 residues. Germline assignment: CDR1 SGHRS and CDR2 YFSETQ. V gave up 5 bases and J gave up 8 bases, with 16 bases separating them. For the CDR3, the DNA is TGCGCCAGCAGTGGTGGGGGGCTAGAGGGCTACACCTTC. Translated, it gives CASSGGGLEGYTF.

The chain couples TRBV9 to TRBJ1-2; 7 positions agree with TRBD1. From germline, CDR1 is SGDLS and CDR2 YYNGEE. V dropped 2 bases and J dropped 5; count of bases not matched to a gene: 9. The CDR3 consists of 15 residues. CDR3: CASSVGTAHGYGYTF. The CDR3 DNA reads TGTGCCAGCAGCGTCGGGACAGCCCACGGGTATGGCTACACCTTC.

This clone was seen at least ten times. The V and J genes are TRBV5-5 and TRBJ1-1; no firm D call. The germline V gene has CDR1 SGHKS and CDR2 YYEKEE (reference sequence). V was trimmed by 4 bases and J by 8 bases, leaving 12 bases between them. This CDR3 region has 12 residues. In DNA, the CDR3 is TGTGCCAGCAGCCCCGGTTTGGTCGAAGCTTTCTTT. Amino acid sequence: CASSPGLVEAFF.

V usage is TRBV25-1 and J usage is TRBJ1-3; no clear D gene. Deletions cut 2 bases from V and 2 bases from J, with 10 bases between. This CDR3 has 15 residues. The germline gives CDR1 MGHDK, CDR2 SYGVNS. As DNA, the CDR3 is TGTGCCAGCAGTGAAGTTCGGACGGCTGGAAACACCATATATTTT. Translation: CASSEVRTAGNTIYF.

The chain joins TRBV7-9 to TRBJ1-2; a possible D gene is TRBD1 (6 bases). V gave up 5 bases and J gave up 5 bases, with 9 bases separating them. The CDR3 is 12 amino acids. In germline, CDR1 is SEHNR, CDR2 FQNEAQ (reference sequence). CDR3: CASSAGQYGYTF. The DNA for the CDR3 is TGTGCCAGCAGCGCCGGACAGTATGGCTACACCTTC.

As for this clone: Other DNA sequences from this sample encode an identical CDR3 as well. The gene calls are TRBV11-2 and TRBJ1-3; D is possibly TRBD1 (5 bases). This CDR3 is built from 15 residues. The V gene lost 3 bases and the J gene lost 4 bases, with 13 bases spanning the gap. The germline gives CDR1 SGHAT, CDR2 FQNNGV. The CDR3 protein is CASSFGGLSGNTIYF. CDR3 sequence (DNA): TGTGCCAGCAGCTTTGGGGGATTAAGCGGAAACACCATATATTTT.

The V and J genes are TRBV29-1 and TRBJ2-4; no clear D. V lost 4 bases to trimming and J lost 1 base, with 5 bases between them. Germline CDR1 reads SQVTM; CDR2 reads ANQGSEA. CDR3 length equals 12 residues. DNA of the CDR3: TGCAGCGTTGCCAGGGCCAAAAACATTCAGTACTTC. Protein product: CSVARAKNIQYF. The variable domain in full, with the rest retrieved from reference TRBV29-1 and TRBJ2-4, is SAVISQKPSRDICQRGTSLTIQCQVDSQVTMMFWYRQQPGQSLTLIATANQGSEATYESGFVIDKFPISRPNLTFSTLTVSNMSPEDSSIYLCSVARAKNIQYFGAGTRLSVL.

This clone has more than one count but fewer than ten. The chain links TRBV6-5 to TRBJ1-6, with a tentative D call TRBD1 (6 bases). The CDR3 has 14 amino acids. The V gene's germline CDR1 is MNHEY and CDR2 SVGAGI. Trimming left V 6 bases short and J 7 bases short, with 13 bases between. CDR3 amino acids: CASSRDKTNSPLHF. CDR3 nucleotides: TGTGCCAGCAGCAGGGACAAAACCAATTCACCCCTCCACTTT.

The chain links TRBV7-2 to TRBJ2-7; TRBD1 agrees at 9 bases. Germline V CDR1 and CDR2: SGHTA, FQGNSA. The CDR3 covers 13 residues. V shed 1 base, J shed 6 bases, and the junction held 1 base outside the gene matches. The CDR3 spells CASSLGDRAEQYF. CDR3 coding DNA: TGTGCCAGCAGCTTAGGGGACAGGGCCGAGCAGTACTTC.

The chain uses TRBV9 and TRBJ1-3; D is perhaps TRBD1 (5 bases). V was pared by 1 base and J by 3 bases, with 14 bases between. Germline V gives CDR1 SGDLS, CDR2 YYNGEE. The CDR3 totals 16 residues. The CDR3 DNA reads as TGTGCCAGCAGCGTACTAGCCAGGGCGGGTGGAAACACCATATATTTT. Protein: CASSVLARAGGNTIYF.